The clone carrying this T cell receptor (beta chain) was seen ten or more times. The germline CDR1 and CDR2 sequences are DFQATT and SNEGSKA (reference sequence). The length of the CDR3 is 15 residues. Trimming left V 0 bases short and J 5 bases short, with 14 bases between. The sample comes from a study of T cells in Graves' hyperthyroidism and ophthalmopathy. Patients showing uncontrolled infection, other autoimmune disease, pregnancy or lactation were ineligible. RNA transcripts served as the template for amplifying TCR beta CDR3 regions. The TCR CDR3 first-round RT-PCR relied on the HTBI primer set. One entry per CDR3 protein, called by TCRdb with MiXCR from the multiplex PCR reads. Of around 540,000 distinct CDR3 sequences in the sample, about 16% are singletons; the top ten hold approximately 32%.

The genes are TRBV20-1 and TRBJ2-1; weak D call: TRBD1 (6 bases). This clonotype originated in a woman aged 25 to 45 with Graves' ophthalmopathy. The sample comprised blood. The CDR3, as DNA: TGCAGTGCTAGAGAATGGGTAGGGGGAAACAATGAGCAGTTCTTC. It encodes CSAREWVGGNNEQFF.